This T cell receptor beta chain comes out of a study of cytomegalovirus exposure and HLA in healthy donors. Study findings and constraints: There was a cluster of highly shared sequence variants that was likely a sequencing artifact. The study recorded around 160 TCR beta chains that were cytomegalovirus-associated. Links to common viral pathogens appeared, in a later analysis, for several of the most significant clusters. With further analysis later on, most CMV-associated TCR beta chains appeared HLA-restricted.

The CDR3 extends over 15 amino acids. Unmatched junction bases numbered 13, after V lost 7 bases and J lost 6 bases. The V gene's germline CDR1 is PRHDT and CDR2 FYEKMQ (reference sequence). As concerns this clone: As yet, its antigen is unknown.

The study ran its PCR with 60 Vbeta and 13 Jbeta primers. The data were produced by immunoSEQ multiplex PCR, yet TCRdb's version contains in-frame clones alone and is incomplete. The sample lists roughly 130,000 clones; about four fifths were seen once. The TCR originated in a man in his thirties or forties in good health and CMV-seronegative. Source material: PBMCs. This chain connects TRBV13 to TRBJ2-7; the match to TRBD1 covers 9 bases. CDR3 protein: CASNKWGQGRTEQYF. CDR3 coding DNA: TGTGCCAGCAATAAATGGGGACAGGGTAGAACCGAGCAGTACTTC.